Following are 23 T cell receptor beta chains from one sample sequenced in a study of cytomegalovirus exposure and HLA in healthy donors. Vbeta (60) and Jbeta (13) primers were used in the PCR. Sequenced by immunoSEQ multiplex PCR; TCRdb stores in-frame clones only, minus some. The sample shows under 200,000 clones, 60% to 85% of them seen only once. The sample comprised PBMCs. These receptors were obtained from a middle-aged woman in good health and CMV-seropositive.

This chain connects TRBV2 to TRBJ1-5, with D perhaps matching TRBD1 (5 bases). This CDR3 is 13 amino acids long. In germline, CDR1 is SNHLY, CDR2 FYNNEI. Trimming removed 9 bases from V and 2 bases from J, with 11 bases in between. In DNA form, the CDR3 reads TGTGCCAGTACAGGAGAGCGCAATCAGCCCCAGCATTTT. The encoded protein is CASTGERNQPQHF.

The rearrangement links TRBV15 to TRBJ2-7, with TRBD1 as a possible D gene (5 bases). The CDR3 runs 15 residues. Trimming shortened V by 0 bases and J by 3 bases, and 12 bases separated the two germline ends. The germline gives CDR1 LNHNV, CDR2 YYDKDF (reference sequence). DNA of the CDR3: TGTGCCACCAGCAGAGAGGTAGGGGAAGGCTACGAGCAGTACTTC. Translated, it gives CATSREVGEGYEQYF.

The chain links TRBV6-1 to TRBJ2-2; 8 bases map to TRBD2. The CDR3 runs 15 residues. J lost 4 bases, V lost 4 bases, and 5 bases had no gene match. Germline V gives CDR1 MNHNS, CDR2 SASEGT. The DNA for the CDR3 is TGTGCCAGCAGTGGGGGACTAGGCGGCACCGGGGAGCTGTTTTTT. Its protein is CASSGGLGGTGELFF.

V is TRBV6-5 and J is TRBJ2-7; the match to TRBD2 covers 8 bases. V dropped 7 bases and J dropped 2; count of bases not matched to a gene: 7. Germline V gene sequence: CDR1 MNHEY, CDR2 SVGAGI. The CDR3 is 14 residues long. In nucleotides, the CDR3 is TGTGCCAGCAACGACGGGGGGGTGACCTACGAGCAGTACTTC. Translating gives CASNDGGVTYEQYF.

The chain carries TRBV7-8 and TRBJ1-1; D is ambiguous. The V gene's germline CDR1 is SGHVS and CDR2 FQNEAQ. Trimming removed 3 bases at V and 14 bases at J, with 13 bases between. The CDR3 length is 11 residues. The CDR3 is CASSFGMDWFF. The CDR3 nucleotides are TGTGCCAGCAGCTTCGGGATGGATTGGTTCTTT.

The chain employs TRBV19 and TRBJ2-7; 8 nucleotides align to TRBD2. The CDR3 length is 17 residues. V was clipped by 2 bases and J by 5 bases; unmatched bases: 14. The germline gives CDR1 LNHDA, CDR2 SQIVND (reference sequence). CDR3 DNA: TGTGCCAGTAGTATAAGGTCCTCGGGCGGGGGGTACAACGAGCAGTACTTC. Protein product: CASSIRSSGGGYNEQYF.

This rearrangement joins TRBV27 to TRBJ1-2; TRBD1 aligns across 8 bases. The V gene end was trimmed by 7 bases and the J gene end by 6 bases; junction bases not matched to a gene: 13. CDR1 is MNHEY, CDR2 SMNVEV, per germline (reference sequence). The CDR3 sequence is 15 residues long. The CDR3 coding sequence is TGTGCCAGCACTCCGGCCCGCGGACAGGGCAATGGCTACACCTTC. This sequence encodes CASTPARGQGNGYTF.

This sequence joins TRBV20-1 and TRBJ1-1, with D unresolved. Germline lookup yields CDR1 DFQATT and CDR2 SNEGSKA (reference sequence). The CDR3 has 11 amino acids. The CDR3 here is CSPRNGAEAFF. CDR3 nucleotide sequence: TGCAGCCCCCGTAACGGGGCTGAAGCTTTCTTT.

V gene TRBV28 combines with J gene TRBJ1-1; maybe TRBD1 (5 bases). The V end was cut by 9 bases, the J end by 3 bases, with 17 bases between. This CDR3 is 14 amino acids long. CDR1 and CDR2 (germline): MDHEN, SYDVKM. CDR3 amino acids: CASRTTRGYTEAFF. CDR3 sequence (DNA): TGTGCCAGTCGCACCACCCGGGGGTACACTGAAGCTTTCTTT.

This chain links TRBV5-4 with TRBJ1-2; TRBD1 agrees at 10 bases. Germline V lookup: CDR1 SGHNT, CDR2 YYREEE (reference sequence). V gave up 3 bases and J gave up 2 bases; unmatched junction bases: 7. The CDR3 covers 16 residues. CDR3 sequence (DNA): TGTGCCAGCAGCTCAAGGACAGGGGGGGGCAACTATGGCTACACCTTC. Residues: CASSSRTGGGNYGYTF. The full variable domain, rest sourced from reference TRBV5-4 and TRBJ1-2, is ETGVTQSPTHLIKTRGQQVTLRCSSQSGHNTVSWYQQALGQGPQFIFQYYREEENGRGNFPPRFSGLQFPNYSSELNVNALELDDSALYLCASSSRTGGGNYGYTFGSGTRLTVV.

V is TRBV19 and J is TRBJ2-2; 9 nucleotides agree with TRBD1. The CDR3 is 15 residues long. Germline CDR1 reads LNHDA; CDR2 reads SQIVND (reference sequence). V lost 4 bases and J lost 10; bases outside the gene matches: 10. The CDR3 DNA reads as TGTGCCAGTAGTAGGGGACAGGGTAGGGGTGAGGAGCTGTTTTTT. It codes for CASSRGQGRGEELFF.

CDR3 in amino acids: CASSAGLAGGIKQYF. CDR3 nucleotide sequence: TGTGCCAGCAGTGCGGGACTAGCGGGGGGGATAAAGCAGTATTTT. The rearrangement uses TRBV2 and TRBJ2-3; TRBD2 matches at 16 bases. The V and J ends lost 4 bases and 11 bases, in that order; junction bases with no gene match: 6. Germline CDR1 SNHLY, CDR2 FYNNEI. This CDR3 spans 15 amino acids.

The chain carries TRBV4-1 and TRBJ1-1; 11 nucleotides agree with TRBD1. With 0 bases clipped from V and 11 bases from J, the junction kept 5 bases outside the gene matches. The CDR3 runs to 14 residues. CDR1 MGHRA and CDR2 YSYEKL come from the germline V gene. For the CDR3, the DNA is TGCGCCAGCAGCCAAGACCGGGACAGGGGGGTCGCTTTCTTT. Translated, it gives CASSQDRDRGVAFF.

The sample holds one count of this clone. This rearrangement joins TRBV19 to TRBJ1-3; D gene uncertain. V lost 3 bases and J lost 0, with 3 bases in between. The CDR3 totals 13 residues. Germline V gene data show CDR1 as LNHDA and CDR2 as SQIVND (reference sequence). The CDR3 nucleotides read TGTGCCAGTAGTATGTACTCTGGAAACACCATATATTTT. Its translation: CASSMYSGNTIYF.

The chain recombines TRBV5-1 with TRBJ1-1, with a weak D call TRBD1 (5 bases). CDR3 length: 15 residues. V gave up 0 bases and J gave up 1 base, with 10 bases separating them. Germline V gene data show CDR1 as SGHRS and CDR2 as YFSETQ. The CDR3 loop is CASSLGQYTNTEAFF. DNA for the CDR3: TGCGCCAGCAGCTTGGGACAGTATACGAACACTGAAGCTTTCTTT.

This clone occurred once. V and J are TRBV4-2 and TRBJ1-5, with D hard to call. Trimming removed 1 base at V and 2 bases at J, with 12 bases between. The CDR3 sequence is 16 residues long. In germline, CDR1 is LGHNA, CDR2 YNFKEQ. The DNA for the CDR3 is TGTGCCAGCAGCCAAGTAGCCTTCGAGGGCAATCAGCCCCAGCATTTT. It is translated as CASSQVAFEGNQPQHF.

The chain combines TRBV5-6 with TRBJ2-7; D gene ambiguous. The CDR3 is 14 residues long. Germline-derived CDR1 and CDR2 are SGHDT and YYEEEE. Trimming pared 0 bases from V and 5 bases from J, leaving 12 bases between. The chain's CDR3 is CASSLVEMRNEQYF. The CDR3 DNA follows: TGTGCCAGCAGCTTGGTGGAGATGAGGAACGAGCAGTACTTC.

The chain is built from TRBV7-2 and TRBJ1-5, with D possibly matching TRBD1 (6 bases). The CDR3 sequence is 17 residues long. V lost 4 bases and J 0 bases, leaving 16 bases between the germline ends. The germline V gene encodes CDR1 SGHTA and CDR2 FQGNSA. The CDR3 coding sequence is TGTGCCAGCAGCTCCCTAGTTACAGGGTTTAGCAATCAGCCCCAGCATTTT. Encoded protein: CASSSLVTGFSNQPQHF.

The genes are TRBV7-9 and TRBJ2-2; D perhaps matches TRBD2 (5 bases). V was pared by 1 base and J by 3 bases, with 15 bases between. CDR1 is SEHNR and CDR2 is FQNEAQ in the germline V gene (reference sequence). This CDR3 comprises 17 residues. Written as DNA, the CDR3 is TGTGCCAGCAGCTTAGGTGGGAGACCGGAGGACACCGGGGAGCTGTTTTTT. It codes for CASSLGGRPEDTGELFF. The variable domain in full, with the rest retrieved from reference TRBV7-9 and TRBJ2-2, is DTGVSQNPRHKITKRGQNVTFRCDPISEHNRLYWYRQTLGQGPEFLTYFQNEAQLEKSRLLSDRFSAERPKGSFSTLEIQRTEQGDSAMYLCASSLGGRPEDTGELFFGEGSRLTVL.

This clone occurred once. The J gene is TRBJ1-5, the V gene TRBV15; D remains ambiguous. CDR1 is LNHNV, CDR2 YYDKDF, per germline (reference sequence). V was pared by 6 bases and J by 3 bases, with 9 bases between. The CDR3 runs to 13 residues. The CDR3 DNA sequence: TGTGCCACCAGAGCCGGGTTCAATCAGCCCCAGCATTTT. Encoded protein: CATRAGFNQPQHF.

The sample holds a few counts of this clone. Mismatch with germline at one junction end may stem from a read error. The gene calls are TRBV4-1 and TRBJ1-1; the D is unclear. From germline, CDR1 is MGHRA and CDR2 YSYEKL. CDR3 size: 14 residues. The CDR3 loop is CASSQDQEGSEAFF. In nucleotides, the CDR3 is TGTGCCAGCAGCCAAGATCAGGAAGGTTCTGAAGCTTTCTTT.

The chain is built from TRBV6-5 and TRBJ1-2; 7 nucleotides line up with TRBD1. V shed 2 bases, J shed 5 bases, and the junction held 8 bases outside the gene matches. The CDR3 runs 15 residues. CDR1 is MNHEY, CDR2 SVGAGI, per germline. DNA for the CDR3: TGTGCCAGCAGTTACCGCGACGCAGGGGGTTATGGCTACACCTTC. Protein sequence: CASSYRDAGGYGYTF.

The chain carries TRBV29-1 and TRBJ2-1; D remains ambiguous. Trimming shortened V by 1 base and J by 5 bases, and 6 bases separated the two germline ends. The CDR3 is 12 residues long. Germline V gives CDR1 SQVTM, CDR2 ANQGSEA. The CDR3 DNA follows: TGCAGCGTTGAAGTCCGGGACAATGAGCAGTTCTTC. Residues: CSVEVRDNEQFF.